This is a list of T cell receptor beta chains from one sample in a study of graft-versus-host responses after intestinal transplantation. Their antigen targets remain unknown. TCRdb's copy holds only in-frame clones and misses some; the assay was immunoSEQ multiplex PCR. The sample consists of roughly 100,000 clones, about 88% of them appearing once. Here the sequenced sample was unstimulated CD4+ T cells sorted from spleen or lymph node cells, taken before intestinal transplant. The source is a human donor who received an intestinal transplant. Each CDR3 is given with its conserved first and last residue. D genes are given only for firm matches. Clone size is given for some rows only: seen once, a few or many times, or a class if the clone is expanded.

D gene	V gene	clone size	J gene	CDR3 DNA	CDR3 protein
NA	TRBV7-3	NA	TRBJ2-3	TGTGCCAGCAGCTTAACGGGGCAGGGGAGAGATACGCAGTATTTT	CASSLTGQGRDTQYF
NA	TRBV5-5	NA	TRBJ2-7	TGTGCCAGCAGTAAACCGGGACGGGCCTCCTACGAGCAGTACTTC	CASSKPGRASYEQYF
NA	TRBV30	NA	TRBJ1-5	TGTGCCTGGAGTGTCCGGCAGGGAAGTCAGCCCCAGCATTTT	CAWSVRQGSQPQHF
TRBD1	TRBV4-1	NA	TRBJ1-6	TGCGCCAGCAGCCGGGACAGGGATAATTCACCCCTCCACTTT	CASSRDRDNSPLHF
TRBD1	TRBV6-1	NA	TRBJ1-2	TGTGCCAGCAGTGAAGCGTGGGGACAGGGGTTCTCTTATGGCTACACCTTC	CASSEAWGQGFSYGYTF
NA	TRBV9	NA	TRBJ2-1	TGTGCCAGCAGCGTAGAAAGGGCCCCTCCTTACAATGAGCAGTTCTTC	CASSVERAPPYNEQFF
TRBD1	TRBV7-3	few	TRBJ1-6	TGTGCCAGCAGCCGGGGACAGGGGAATTCACCCCTCCACTTT	CASSRGQGNSPLHF
TRBD1	TRBV7-3	NA	TRBJ2-1	TGTGCCAGCAGCTTGGACAGGGGCTCCTACAATGAGCAGTTCTTC	CASSLDRGSYNEQFF
NA	TRBV20-1	NA	TRBJ2-3	TGCAGTGCTAGAGAAGACCTAAGAGGGTATTTT	CSAREDLRGYF
TRBD2	TRBV6-6	NA	TRBJ2-7	TGTGCCAGCAGTTACGGTGGACTAGCGAGCTACGAGCAGTACTTC	CASSYGGLASYEQYF
TRBD2	TRBV5-1	NA	TRBJ2-3	TGCGCCAGCAGCTTGGAGCGGGGGGGCACAGATACGCAGTATTTT	CASSLERGGTDTQYF
NA	TRBV29-1	NA	TRBJ2-1	TGCAGCGTGGCGAAGACTCCTTTCAATGAGCAGTTCTTC	CSVAKTPFNEQFF
NA	TRBV6-5	NA	TRBJ1-2	TGTGCCAGCAGTTACTCCGGGGGAACGAAAAGCTACACCTTC	CASSYSGGTKSYTF
TRBD2	TRBV11-2	NA	TRBJ2-1	TGTGCCAGCAGCCTCGCAGCGGGAGGGTCCTACAATGAGCAGTTCTTC	CASSLAAGGSYNEQFF
NA	TRBV6-6	NA	TRBJ1-6	TGTGCCAGCAGTTCCGACGGACAAAACTATAATTCACCCCTCCACTTT	CASSSDGQNYNSPLHF
TRBD2	TRBV5-1	once	TRBJ2-4	TGCGCCAGCAGCTTGGGGGACGCGCTAGCGGGAAGAAACATTCAGTACTTC	CASSLGDALAGRNIQYF
NA	TRBV29-1	NA	TRBJ2-1	TGCAGCGTTAGCAGGGGGGCCATTGAGCAGTTCTTC	CSVSRGAIEQFF
NA	TRBV5-4	NA	TRBJ2-7	TGTGCCAGCAGCACCGACAGTTTGAGCTCCTACGAGCAGTACTTC	CASSTDSLSSYEQYF
TRBD2	TRBV19	NA	TRBJ2-7	TGTGCCAGTAGGGACCTTAGCGGGAGGAACGAGCAGTACTTC	CASRDLSGRNEQYF
TRBD2	TRBV9	once	TRBJ2-5	TGTGCCAGCATCGGACTAGCGCCCGAACAAGAGACCCAGTACTTC	CASIGLAPEQETQYF
TRBD2	TRBV25-1	once	TRBJ2-7	TGTGCCAGCAGTGAACGGGGGGGCTGGTACGAGCAGTACTTC	CASSERGGWYEQYF
NA	TRBV19	NA	TRBJ2-5	TGTGCCAGTAGTATCGGACAGCAAGAGACCCAGTACTTC	CASSIGQQETQYF
TRBD1	TRBV27	NA	TRBJ1-1	TGTGCCACCAACACCTACAGGGGTCGTCGGTATACTGAAGCTTTCTTT	CATNTYRGRRYTEAFF
NA	TRBV28	NA	TRBJ2-5	TGTGCCAGCAGTTTAAGGGGGGCAAGAGGGACCCAGTACTTC	CASSLRGARGTQYF
TRBD1	TRBV9	NA	TRBJ2-3	TGTGCCAGCAGCGTAGGGGGGACAGGGATAAACCCCAAGACGCAGTATTTT	CASSVGGTGINPKTQYF
NA	TRBV25-1	NA	TRBJ1-2	TGTGCCAGCAGTGAATCGGTACTTAACTATGGCTACACCTTC	CASSESVLNYGYTF
TRBD1	TRBV29-1	NA	TRBJ2-5	TGCAGCGTTGTGAAAGGGGGCGAAGAGACCCAGTACTTC	CSVVKGGEETQYF
NA	TRBV7-9	NA	TRBJ2-3	TGTGCCAGCAGCCTTGTGGCAGATACGCAGTATTTT	CASSLVADTQYF
NA	TRBV7-9	NA	TRBJ2-3	TGTGCCAGCAGCTTATCAGATACGCAGTATTTT	CASSLSDTQYF
TRBD2	TRBV4-1	NA	TRBJ2-5	TGCGCCAGCAGCCACGGTGGCGGGGGACGGGAGACCCAGTACTTC	CASSHGGGGRETQYF
NA	TRBV4-1	NA	TRBJ1-5	TGCGCCAGCAGCCAAGGCGCCGGGACAAAAACTCGGAATCAGCCCCAGCATTTT	CASSQGAGTKTRNQPQHF
TRBD1	TRBV28	NA	TRBJ2-2	TGTGCCAGCACCCTGGCGGGACAGGGGTCCGGGGAGCTGTTTTTT	CASTLAGQGSGELFF
NA	TRBV5-1	NA	TRBJ1-6	TGCGCCAGCAGCTTGGGGACAGACTCCTATAATTCACCCCTCCACTTT	CASSLGTDSYNSPLHF